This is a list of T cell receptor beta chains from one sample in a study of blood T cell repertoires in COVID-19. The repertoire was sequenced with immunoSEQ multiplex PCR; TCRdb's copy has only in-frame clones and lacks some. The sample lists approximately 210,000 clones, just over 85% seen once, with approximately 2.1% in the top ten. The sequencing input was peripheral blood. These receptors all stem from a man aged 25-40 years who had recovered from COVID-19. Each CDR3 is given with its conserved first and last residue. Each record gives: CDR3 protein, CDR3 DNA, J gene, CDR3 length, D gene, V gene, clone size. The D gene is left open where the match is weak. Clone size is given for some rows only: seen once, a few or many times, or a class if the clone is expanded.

CASSPRTGPLYEQYF TGTGCCAGCAGCCCCCGGACAGGGCCCTTGTACGAGCAGTACTTC TRBJ2-7 15 TRBD1 TRBV11-2 .
CASSFGAGYDTEAFF TGCGCCAGCAGCTTCGGGGCGGGGTATGACACTGAAGCTTTCTTT TRBJ1-1 15 . TRBV5-1 few
CASSLAGQPFYGYTF TGTGCCAGCAGCTTAGCGGGACAGCCCTTCTATGGCTACACCTTC TRBJ1-2 15 TRBD1 TRBV7-2 .
CASSQSTLNYGYTF TGTGCCAGCAGCCAATCGACACTGAACTATGGCTACACCTTC TRBJ1-2 14 . TRBV9 .
CASNRGGNVGNTIYF TGTGCCAGCAACCGGGGGGGAAACGTAGGAAACACCATATATTTT TRBJ1-3 15 . TRBV27 .
CASSLGTPTGELFF TGTGCCAGCAGCTTAGGGACTCCTACCGGGGAGCTGTTTTTT TRBJ2-2 14 . TRBV11-3 few
CAWLWGGSHEQYF TGTGCCTGGCTATGGGGGGGTTCCCACGAGCAGTACTTC TRBJ2-7 13 TRBD2 TRBV30 .
CASSGTLDEQYF TGCGCCAGCAGTGGGACACTCGACGAGCAGTACTTC TRBJ2-7 12 . TRBV10-2 once
CASSQDSFSGNTIYF TGCGCCAGCAGCCAGGACAGCTTCTCTGGAAACACCATATATTTT TRBJ1-3 15 . TRBV4-3 .
CASQRTVNSPLHF TGTGCCAGCCAAAGGACAGTTAATTCACCCCTCCACTTT TRBJ1-6 13 . TRBV5-8 .
CASSFLSGNTGELFF TGCGCCAGCAGCTTCCTGAGCGGGAACACCGGGGAGCTGTTTTTT TRBJ2-2 15 . TRBV5-1 .
CASSQRGGLGSGNTIYF TGTGCCAGCAGCCAACGCGGGGGGCTCGGCTCTGGAAACACCATATATTTT TRBJ1-3 17 . TRBV7-6 .
CASSQETGTEAFF TGCGCCAGCAGCCAAGAAACAGGTACCGAAGCTTTCTTT TRBJ1-1 13 . TRBV4-3 .
CASSYADRSSYEQYF TGCGCCAGCAGCTACGCCGACAGGAGCTCCTACGAGCAGTACTTC TRBJ2-7 15 . TRBV5-1 few
CASSLRLAGGHSTDTQYF TGCGCCAGCAGCTTGAGGCTAGCGGGGGGGCACAGCACAGATACGCAGTATTTT TRBJ2-3 18 TRBD2 TRBV5-1 .
CASSLRGGPFYEQYF TGTGCCAGCAGTTTACGAGGGGGACCCTTCTACGAGCAGTACTTC TRBJ2-7 15 . TRBV27 .
CASSMGQGSSPLHF TGTGCCAGCAGCATGGGACAGGGAAGCTCACCCCTCCACTTT TRBJ1-6 14 TRBD1 TRBV5-6 .
CAISESRATDSNGYTF TGTGCCATCAGTGAGTCGAGAGCTACCGACTCCAATGGCTACACCTTC TRBJ1-2 16 . TRBV10-3 .
CAISGDRGLKDTQYF TGTGCCATCAGTGGGGACAGGGGGCTGAAAGATACGCAGTATTTT TRBJ2-3 15 TRBD1 TRBV10-3 .
CASSLGVAGNEQFF TGCGCCAGCAGCCTTGGGGTAGCGGGGAATGAGCAGTTCTTC TRBJ2-1 14 TRBD2 TRBV5-1 .
CASSYSSRVLHSNQPQHF TGTGCCAGCAGTTACTCGAGCCGGGTTCTTCATAGCAATCAGCCCCAGCATTTT TRBJ1-5 18 . TRBV6-7 .
CASSQDRAYEQYF TGCGCCAGCAGCCAAGATCGAGCCTACGAGCAGTACTTC TRBJ2-7 13 . TRBV4-1 .
CASSPGGPWYEQYF TGTGCCAGCTCACCGGGAGGCCCCTGGTACGAGCAGTACTTC TRBJ2-7 14 . TRBV18 .
CASSPGTGAYNEQFF TGTGCCAGCAGCCCCGGGACAGGAGCTTACAATGAGCAGTTCTTC TRBJ2-1 15 TRBD1 TRBV6-5 .